The TCR beta chain described here comes from a study of Graves' ophthalmopathy and Graves' hyperthyroidism. General study findings and limits: The model flagged ophthalmopathy progression at 70% to 71% sensitivity and around 77% specificity.

This clonotype was seen repeatedly, ten times or more. The antigen is unknown. Amplification targeted the TCR beta CDR3 regions, with RNA transcripts as the source material. First-round RT-PCR employed HTBI primers, with a second-round multiplex PCR after it. Via MiXCR, TCRdb re-called the multiplex PCR reads, giving one row per CDR3 protein. The sample lists about 370,000 distinct CDR3 sequences; around 20% were seen once. Ophthalmopathy-affected donors exhibited moderate-to-severe activity, CAS ≥3, NOSPECS ≥4, and duration under 3 months. The diagnosis combined clinical symptoms, thyroxine, TRAb, thyroid ultrasound and orbital computed tomography scans. Germline V CDR1 and CDR2: MRHNA, SNTAGT. The junction had 5 bases not matched to a gene; V was cut back by 2 bases and J by 2 bases. The CDR3 totals 17 residues.

Sequences were obtained from peripheral blood. This receptor was obtained from a young woman with Graves' ophthalmopathy. This rearrangement joins TRBV6-4 to TRBJ2-7; 14 nucleotides match TRBD2. The CDR3 spells CASSDGTSGRVTYEQYF. In nucleotides, the CDR3 is TGTGCCAGCAGTGACGGGACTAGCGGGAGAGTGACCTACGAGCAGTACTTC.